The clone carrying this T cell receptor (beta chain) was seen ten or more times. The antigen is undetermined. This specimen comes from a study of identical twins. Overall study results and limits: Interpretation of the results relied on cross-sectional statistical analysis and not on following the same donors. Out-of-frame alpha sequences shared between twins exhibited an excess of low generation probability. Abundant beta clonotypes from cord blood had fewer insertions, unlike memory repertoires, which showed none. Out-of-frame beta sequences exhibited a weaker degree of excess twin sharing.

The CDR3 totals 14 residues. V was pared by 6 bases and J by 0 bases, with 13 bases between. From germline, CDR1 is DFQATT and CDR2 SNEGSKA (reference sequence). MiXCR, run by TCRdb on the 5' RACE reads, gives a single entry per CDR3 protein. The sample holds about 330,000 distinct CDR3 sequences, roughly an eighth seen once. A further study also used this sample, focusing on yellow fever vaccine responses in identical twins.

The receptor was derived from a woman aged 18-29 years in good health. The sequenced sample consisted of CD8+ T cells sorted from blood. The V call is TRBV20-1, the J call TRBJ2-3; D is perhaps TRBD2 (6 bases). The DNA of the CDR3 is TGCAGTGCAGACGCGGGAACTAGCACAGATACGCAGTATTTT. Translation gives CSADAGTSTDTQYF.